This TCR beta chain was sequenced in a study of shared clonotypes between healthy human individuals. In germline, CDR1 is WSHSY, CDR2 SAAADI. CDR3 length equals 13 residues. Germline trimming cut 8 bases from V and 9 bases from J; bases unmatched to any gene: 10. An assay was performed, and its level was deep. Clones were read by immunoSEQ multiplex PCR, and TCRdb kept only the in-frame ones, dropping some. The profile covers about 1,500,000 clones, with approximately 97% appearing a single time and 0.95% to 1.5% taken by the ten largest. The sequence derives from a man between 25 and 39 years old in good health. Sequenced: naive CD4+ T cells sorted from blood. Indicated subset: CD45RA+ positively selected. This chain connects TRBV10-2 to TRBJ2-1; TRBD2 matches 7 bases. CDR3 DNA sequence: TGCGCCAGCCTGGCCGGGGAGGGACGTGAGCAGTTCTTC. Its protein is CASLAGEGREQFF.